This TCR beta chain was retrieved from a study of blood T cell repertoires in COVID-19. In the study overall: Both acute and convalescent COVID-19 samples were obtained from the United States, Italy and Spain. In each case, the material was cDNA or gDNA derived from T cells, B-cell-depleted T cells, or PBMCs.

Unmatched junction bases numbered 9, after V lost 3 bases and J lost 7 bases. Germline assignment: CDR1 GTSNPN and CDR2 SVGIG (reference sequence). The CDR3 has 14 residues. Authors' methods: Researchers report that nucleated cell counts were estimated from reference gene primer amplification. Clones were sequenced by immunoSEQ multiplex PCR, and TCRdb holds only the in-frame ones, with some missing. The V and J calls and the clone size are those of that table, but D and trimming were determined from the DNA. The table shows more than 200,000 clones, with 70% to 90% occurring only once. The chain links TRBV30 to TRBJ2-7, with TRBD1 matching over 10 bases. The sequenced sample consisted of peripheral blood. The sequence derives from a woman aged 35 to 49 who had recovered from COVID-19. The CDR3 sequence is CAWSAGTGVREQYF. The CDR3 nucleotides are TGTGCCTGGAGCGCCGGGACAGGGGTTCGGGAGCAGTACTTC.